Presented here are 14 T cell receptor beta chains from one specimen sequenced in a study of response to subunit inactivated influenza vaccine. TCRdb passed the RT-PCR reads through MiXCR, listing each CDR3 protein once. The sample shows about 780,000 distinct CDR3 sequences, about 18% of them seen only once. The starting material was PBMCs from blood, obtained 4 to 6 days after vaccination. The receptor source for this set is a man aged 50-60 years who received an inactivated influenza vaccine.

This clonotype was seen once. V and J are TRBV5-1 and TRBJ2-3; 7 bases map to TRBD2. Trimming cost V 0 bases and J 6 bases; bases outside gene matches: 7. This CDR3 contains 15 residues. Germline V lookup: CDR1 SGHRS, CDR2 YFSETQ. In nucleotides, the CDR3 is TGCGCCAGCAGCTTGGTGGGGACTACCGTCGATACGCAGTATTTT. This gives the protein CASSLVGTTVDTQYF.

The V and J genes are TRBV29-1 and TRBJ2-5; TRBD1 aligns across 9 bases. This CDR3 comprises 14 residues. Germline loops: CDR1 SQVTM, CDR2 ANQGSEA. V gave up 8 bases and J gave up 2 bases; unmatched junction bases: 9. CDR3 in DNA: TGCAGCCTACAAACCGGGACAGGGCAAGAGACCCAGTACTTC. This translates into CSLQTGTGQETQYF.

This clonotype appeared a few times. The rearrangement links TRBV27 to TRBJ2-1; D gene uncertain. Germline V CDR1 and CDR2: MNHEY, SMNVEV (reference sequence). The CDR3 totals 13 residues. V lost 3 bases to trimming and J lost 8 bases, with 11 bases between them. The CDR3 sequence: CASSFLGKDEQFF. The DNA for the CDR3 is TGTGCCAGCAGTTTTTTAGGGAAAGATGAGCAGTTCTTC.

The chain recombines TRBV6-2 or TRBV6-3 with TRBJ1-1; D is possibly TRBD1 (5 bases). Deletions cut 8 bases from V and 3 bases from J, with 19 bases between. The CDR3 is 15 amino acids. Germline V gives CDR1 MNHEY, CDR2 SVGEGT. The CDR3 DNA is TGTGCCAGCTTCAACAGGTTAGCCAGTGACACTGAAGCTTTCTTT. Protein: CASFNRLASDTEAFF.

V usage is TRBV11-2 and J usage is TRBJ2-1; D is undetermined. Trimming removed 3 bases from V and 3 bases from J, with 12 bases in between. Germline assignment: CDR1 SGHAT and CDR2 FQNNGV. The CDR3 totals 15 residues. CDR3 sequence reads: CASSLKETNYNEQFF. The DNA for the CDR3 is TGTGCCAGCAGCTTGAAAGAAACAAACTACAATGAGCAGTTCTTC.

The rearrangement joins TRBV2 to TRBJ2-1; D unresolved. The CDR3 runs to 15 residues. Per germline, CDR1 SNHLY and CDR2 FYNNEI. Trimming removed 6 bases at V and 1 base at J, with 13 bases between. CDR3 loop: CASRPGGLSYNEQFF. DNA for the CDR3: TGTGCCAGCAGGCCGGGTGGGTTATCCTACAATGAGCAGTTCTTC.

The rearrangement joins TRBV15 to TRBJ2-5; a weak D match, TRBD2 (5 bases). Trimming cost V 0 bases and J 0 bases, with 11 bases left between them. From germline, CDR1 is LNHNV and CDR2 YYDKDF (reference sequence). The CDR3 has 16 residues. The CDR3 DNA reads as TGTGCCACCAGCAGAGATCGAGGCGGGTACCAAGAGACCCAGTACTTC. Translation: CATSRDRGGYQETQYF.

The sample holds many counts of this clonotype. The rearrangement links TRBV29-1 to TRBJ2-1; D is perhaps TRBD1 (6 bases). CDR3 length: 16 amino acids. V lost 7 bases, J lost 2 bases, and 21 bases lay in between. Germline V gene lookup returns CDR1 SQVTM and CDR2 ANQGSEA. The CDR3 spells CSALPPGEFTYNEQFF. DNA of the CDR3: TGCAGCGCCTTACCCCCAGGGGAGTTTACCTACAATGAGCAGTTCTTC.

This clonotype was found a few times. The rearrangement joins TRBV9 to TRBJ1-6; 9 bases are shared with TRBD1. J was trimmed by 9 bases and V by 3 bases; bases with no gene match: 7. Germline assignment: CDR1 SGDLS and CDR2 YYNGEE. This CDR3 is 15 amino acids long. The CDR3 sequence is CASSENTGGVSPLHF. CDR3 sequence (DNA): TGTGCCAGCAGCGAAAACACAGGGGGCGTTTCACCCCTCCACTTT.

The V gene is TRBV7-2, the J gene TRBJ2-5; 12 positions match TRBD2. The CDR3 has 16 residues. After removal of 6 bases from V and 4 bases from J, the junction contained 9 bases not matched to a gene. Germline values: CDR1 SGHTA, CDR2 FQGNSA. The CDR3 is CASSSKTSGSGETQYF. CDR3 nucleotides: TGTGCCAGCAGTTCCAAGACTAGCGGGAGTGGAGAGACCCAGTACTTC.

This clonotype has a handful of counts. The chain has TRBV29-1 and TRBJ2-7; D not resolved. The CDR3 extends over 13 amino acids. V lost 4 bases and J lost 5, with 15 bases in between. Germline V CDR1 and CDR2: SQVTM, ANQGSEA. The CDR3 loop reads CSVGEGNGHEQYF. CDR3 DNA: TGCAGCGTTGGGGAAGGGAACGGCCACGAGCAGTACTTC.

This clonotype was detected many times. The chain uses TRBV4-1 and TRBJ1-5; no reliable D call. Trimming stripped 0 bases from V and 0 bases from J, with 6 bases between. The V gene's germline CDR1 is MGHRA and CDR2 YSYEKL. The CDR3 is 15 residues long. This CDR3 is CASSQEQYSNQPQHF. CDR3 in DNA: TGCGCCAGCAGCCAAGAACAGTATAGCAATCAGCCCCAGCATTTT.

This chain uses TRBV6-2 or TRBV6-3 with TRBJ2-5; a possible D gene is TRBD1 (6 bases). V was pared by 7 bases and J by 2 bases, with 17 bases between. Germline CDR1 reads MNHEY; CDR2 reads SVGEGT. The CDR3 has 15 residues. CDR3 in amino acids: CASNSPGHAQETQYF. CDR3 sequence (DNA): TGTGCCAGCAACTCCCCGGGACACGCACAAGAGACCCAGTACTTC.

V is TRBV6-2 or TRBV6-3 and J is TRBJ2-1; D gene uncertain. CDR3 length: 15 residues. CDR1 is MNHEY and CDR2 is SVGEGT in the germline V gene. Trimming shortened V by 3 bases and J by 2 bases, and 11 bases separated the two germline ends. The CDR3 reads CASSYGRSTYNEQFF. In DNA, the CDR3 is TGTGCCAGCAGTTATGGTAGGAGCACCTACAATGAGCAGTTCTTC.